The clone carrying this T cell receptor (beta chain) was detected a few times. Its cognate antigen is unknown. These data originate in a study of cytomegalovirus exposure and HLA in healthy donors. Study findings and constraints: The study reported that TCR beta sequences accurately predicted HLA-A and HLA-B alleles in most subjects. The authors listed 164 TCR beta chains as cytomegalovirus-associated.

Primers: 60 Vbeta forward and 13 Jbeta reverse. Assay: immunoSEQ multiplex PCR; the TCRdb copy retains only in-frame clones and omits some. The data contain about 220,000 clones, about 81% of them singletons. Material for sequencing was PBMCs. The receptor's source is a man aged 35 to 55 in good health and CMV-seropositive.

The CDR3 here is CASSPTGTSGATDTQYF. As DNA, the CDR3 is TGCGCCAGCAGCCCAACCGGGACTAGCGGTGCTACAGATACGCAGTATTTT. The chain links TRBV4-1 to TRBJ2-3; 11 nucleotides agree with TRBD2. This CDR3 spans 17 amino acids. V shed 4 bases and J 3 bases; nucleotides not matched to a gene: 9. Germline CDR1 reads MGHRA; CDR2 reads YSYEKL.